This is a list of T cell receptor beta chains from one sample in a study of blood T cells in healthy people across ages. MiXCR, run by TCRdb on the 5' RACE reads, gives a single entry per CDR3 protein. The table has about 2 million distinct CDR3 sequences, around half seen once; the top ten hold less than 2.5%. The sequenced material came from blood. These TCRs come from a woman in her thirties or forties in good health. Each CDR3 is given with its conserved first and last residue. The D gene is left open where the match is weak. Size is stated for part of the rows, as once, few or many counts, or as a class when the clone is expanded.

j_call clone_size v_call d_call cdr3_aa cdr3_nt
TRBJ1-2 NA TRBV12-3/TRBV12-4 NA CASTLSGGAKEGYGYTF TGTGCCAGCACCCTTAGCGGGGGGGCAAAGGAAGGCTATGGCTACACCTTC
TRBJ2-1 NA TRBV3-1 TRBD1 CASSQDWDRRSEQFF TGTGCCAGCAGCCAAGATTGGGACAGGAGAAGTGAGCAGTTCTTC
TRBJ1-2 many TRBV6-6 NA CASSYGSYYGYTF TGTGCCAGCAGTTACGGCTCTTACTATGGCTACACCTTC
TRBJ2-3 few TRBV4-1 NA CASSQADPPTDTQYF TGCGCCAGCAGCCAAGCGGACCCTCCCACAGATACGCAGTATTTT
TRBJ2-5 NA TRBV12-3/TRBV12-4 NA CASSSGYGQYF TGTGCCAGCAGCTCAGGATACGGCCAGTACTTC
TRBJ1-4 NA TRBV7-8 NA CASSPRVGTNEKLFF TGTGCCAGCAGCCCCAGGGTGGGGACTAATGAAAAACTGTTTTTT
TRBJ1-6 NA TRBV28 NA CASSDDLGLSSPLHF TGTGCCAGCAGTGACGATTTGGGCTTAAGTTCACCCCTCCACTTT
TRBJ2-7 few TRBV5-6 NA CASSLKQGEDEQYF TGTGCCAGCAGTTTGAAACAGGGAGAGGACGAGCAGTACTTC
TRBJ2-7 NA TRBV6-4 NA CASISGTSGEQYF TGTGCCAGCATCTCGGGGACCTCGGGGGAGCAGTACTTC
TRBJ2-7 NA TRBV27 NA CASRLLDNPYEQYF TGTGCCAGCAGGTTATTGGACAACCCCTACGAGCAGTACTTC
TRBJ1-1 NA TRBV29-1 NA CSVAQRSEAFF TGCAGCGTTGCTCAGCGCTCCGAAGCTTTCTTT
TRBJ2-3 few TRBV28 NA CASQDGELDTQYF TGTGCCAGCCAGGACGGGGAGCTAGATACGCAGTATTTT
TRBJ2-3 few TRBV20-1 NA CSACPTTDTQYF TGCAGTGCTTGTCCGACCACAGATACGCAGTATTTT
TRBJ1-6 few TRBV20-1 TRBD1 CSAGTGELYPLHF TGCAGTGCCGGGACAGGGGAACTATATCCCCTCCACTTT
TRBJ1-5 NA TRBV6-6 NA CASSYGQGYQPQHF TGTGCCAGCAGTTACGGGCAGGGGTATCAGCCCCAGCATTTT
TRBJ2-3 NA TRBV5-1 NA CASSLGGNRGSVTDTQYF TGCGCCAGCAGCTTGGGGGGTAATCGCGGATCAGTCACAGATACGCAGTATTTT
TRBJ2-1 NA TRBV12-3/TRBV12-4 NA CASSLFGTYNEQFF TGTGCCAGCAGTTTATTCGGGACCTACAATGAGCAGTTCTTC
TRBJ2-1 NA TRBV20-1 NA CSSLSNALSYNEQFF TGCAGTTCCCTTTCTAACGCCCTCTCCTACAATGAGCAGTTCTTC
TRBJ1-4 NA TRBV4-1 TRBD1 CASSARTGGAGREKLFF TGCGCCAGCAGCGCCCGGACAGGGGGCGCCGGGCGTGAAAAACTGTTTTTT
TRBJ2-3 NA TRBV11-2 NA CASTLVAIPDTQYF TGTGCCAGCACTCTAGTGGCTATTCCAGATACGCAGTATTTT
TRBJ2-3 few TRBV20-1 NA CSARPMTSTRIRSTDTQYF TGCAGTGCTAGGCCAATGACTAGTACTAGAATTCGGAGCACAGATACGCAGTATTTT
TRBJ2-1 few TRBV7-9 NA CASSPNRSSYNEQFF TGTGCCAGCAGCCCGAACCGGAGCTCCTACAATGAGCAGTTCTTC
TRBJ2-2 NA TRBV20-1 TRBD2 CSAREVYGGGIRTGELFF TGCAGTGCTAGAGAAGTTTACGGGGGGGGAATTCGCACCGGGGAGCTGTTTTTT
TRBJ2-1 NA TRBV20-1 TRBD2 CSATLLAGTHNEQFF TGCAGTGCTACCCTTCTAGCGGGGACCCACAATGAGCAGTTCTTC
TRBJ2-7 NA TRBV6-5 TRBD1 CASRQGTGGFEQYF TGTGCCAGCCGCCAAGGGACAGGGGGCTTCGAGCAGTACTTC
TRBJ2-3 NA TRBV4-3 NA CACSQEILEGGTDTQYF TGCGCCTGCAGCCAAGAGATCCTGGAGGGGGGCACAGATACGCAGTATTTT
TRBJ2-5 NA TRBV12-3/TRBV12-4 NA CASSFIWAQETQYF TGTGCCAGCAGTTTTATTTGGGCCCAAGAGACCCAGTACTTC
TRBJ1-2 NA TRBV6-5 NA CASRYTGQNYGYTF TGTGCCAGCAGGTACACCGGACAGAACTATGGCTACACCTTC
TRBJ1-1 NA TRBV6-5 NA CASSYSRIGNTEAFF TGTGCCAGCAGTTACTCGCGTATTGGGAACACTGAAGCTTTCTTT
TRBJ1-2 few TRBV6-2/TRBV6-3 NA CATVAGRGGETRYYGYTF TGTGCCACCGTCGCTGGCAGGGGCGGTGAAACTCGATACTATGGCTACACCTTC
TRBJ2-7 few TRBV7-2 TRBD2 CASSLVPGLDEQYF TGTGCCAGCAGCTTAGTACCGGGACTAGACGAGCAGTACTTC
TRBJ2-3 few TRBV6-4 NA CASSEGETSTDTQYF TGTGCCAGCAGTGAAGGGGAGACTAGCACAGATACGCAGTATTTT
TRBJ1-2 NA TRBV29-1 TRBD1 CSVEGGGDFNGYTF TGCAGCGTTGAAGGAGGGGGCGACTTTAATGGCTACACCTTC
TRBJ2-1 NA TRBV6-1 TRBD2 CASSTGTSGRLNYNEQFF TGTGCCAGCAGCACCGGGACTAGCGGCCGACTAAACTACAATGAGCAGTTCTTC
TRBJ2-7 NA TRBV7-8 NA CANSLALADVGTYEQYF TGTGCCAACAGCTTAGCGCTTGCTGACGTAGGGACCTACGAGCAGTACTTC
TRBJ2-1 once TRBV7-2 NA CASSFTTSSYNEQFF TGTGCCAGCAGCTTTACTACAAGCTCCTACAATGAGCAGTTCTTC
TRBJ2-3 NA TRBV20-1 NA CSARDIAKTDTQYF TGCAGTGCTAGAGATATAGCGAAAACAGATACGCAGTATTTT
TRBJ1-2 NA TRBV20-1 NA CSAQGLQADYGYTF TGCAGTGCTCAGGGGCTACAGGCAGACTATGGCTACACCTTC
TRBJ1-5 NA TRBV5-1 NA CASSLDIRGNQPQHF TGCGCCAGCAGCTTGGATATTAGGGGGAATCAGCCCCAGCATTTT
TRBJ2-5 NA TRBV18 NA CASSRQAGETQYF TGTGCCAGCTCACGGCAGGCGGGAGAGACCCAGTACTTC